What follows are 27 T cell receptor beta chains derived from one specimen sequenced in a study of T cells in Graves' hyperthyroidism and ophthalmopathy. The investigators amplified TCR beta CDR3 regions from RNA transcripts. The HTBI primer set was used in a first-round RT-PCR of the TCR CDR3. TCRdb passed the multiplex PCR reads through MiXCR, listing each CDR3 protein once. The table has some 550,000 distinct CDR3 sequences, about a sixth seen once. What was sequenced was blood. The receptors originated from a woman in her 40s with Graves' ophthalmopathy.

CDR3 bases: TGTGCCAGCAGTTTAGTAGGGAGGGCTGAAAAACTGTTTTTT. It translates to CASSLVGRAEKLFF. This chain uses TRBV28 with TRBJ1-4, with D hard to call. The CDR3 is 14 amino acids. The V gene's germline CDR1 is MDHEN and CDR2 SYDVKM. V dropped 2 bases and J dropped 7 bases, with 11 bases sitting between them.

There are a few counts of this clonotype. The chain employs TRBV19 and TRBJ1-4; 8 bases align to TRBD1. The CDR3 has 12 residues. The germline gives CDR1 LNHDA, CDR2 SQIVND (reference sequence). V trimming: 4 bases; J trimming: 15 bases; junction bases outside the gene matches: 7. The CDR3 region has the DNA TGTGCCAGTAGTACGTCAGGGGGCGATTTGTTTTTT. It yields the protein CASSTSGGDLFF.

A remark on this clonotype: A read error may account for a junction end that differs from germline. The chain joins TRBV6-1 to TRBJ1-1; 7 nucleotides line up with TRBD1. The CDR3 runs 14 residues. Germline loops: CDR1 MNHNS, CDR2 SASEGT. This CDR3 is CASRPGTVNTEASF. The CDR3 nucleotides read TGTGCCAGCAGACCCGGGACAGTAAACACTGAAGCTTCCTTT.

This clonotype was observed a single time. The J gene is TRBJ2-7, the V gene TRBV11-2, with 9 bases identical to TRBD2. This CDR3 has 13 amino acids. With V trimmed by 6 bases and J by 5 bases, 5 bases remained unmatched. Germline assignment: CDR1 SGHAT and CDR2 FQNNGV. The CDR3 DNA is TGTGCCAGCAGTCAGGCTAGCGGGAACGAGCAGTACTTC. This codes for CASSQASGNEQYF.

There are a few counts of this clonotype. The V gene is TRBV6-1, the J gene TRBJ2-2; the D is unclear. Germline V gene data show CDR1 as MNHNS and CDR2 as SASEGT. The CDR3 is 15 residues long. Trimming took 2 bases from V and 1 from J, leaving 8 bases between them. Here the CDR3 reads CASSEWVENTGELFF. The CDR3 DNA reads TGTGCCAGCAGTGAATGGGTCGAGAACACCGGGGAGCTGTTTTTT.

This clonotype was picked up many times. The rearrangement joins TRBV10-2 to TRBJ2-4; 9 bases map to TRBD1. This CDR3 region has 14 residues. Germline CDR1 and CDR2: WSHSY and SAAADI. After removal of 7 bases from V and 10 bases from J, the junction contained 11 bases not matched to a gene. CDR3 sequence (DNA): TGCGCCAGCACACACAATCGCGGGACAGGGATTCAGTACTTC. Translating it yields CASTHNRGTGIQYF.

In its sample, this clonotype was seen a few times. The chain has TRBV29-1 and TRBJ2-3; TRBD2 agrees at 8 bases. With V trimmed by 6 bases and J by 0 bases, 14 bases remained unmatched. This CDR3 is built from 17 residues. CDR1 SQVTM and CDR2 ANQGSEA come from the germline V gene. The CDR3 is CSVPTPLAVPSTDTQYF. The CDR3 nucleotides are TGCAGCGTCCCAACCCCACTAGCGGTCCCTAGCACAGATACGCAGTATTTT.

The chain recombines TRBV28 with TRBJ2-3; TRBD1 is a possible D gene (5 bases). Germline V gene sequence: CDR1 MDHEN, CDR2 SYDVKM. V was pared by 5 bases and J by 1 base, with 13 bases between. This CDR3 is 15 amino acids long. The CDR3 loop reads CASSVFLGGTDTQYF. In DNA, the CDR3 is TGTGCCAGCAGTGTATTCCTAGGGGGCACAGATACGCAGTATTTT. The full variable domain, with the rest looked up from reference TRBV28 and TRBJ2-3, is DVKVTQSSRYLVKRTGEKVFLECVQDMDHENMFWYRQDPGLGLRLIYFSYDVKMKEKGDIPEGYSVSREKKERFSLILESASTNQTSMYLCASSVFLGGTDTQYFGPGTRLTVL.

This clonotype was detected only a few times. The chain links TRBV27 to TRBJ1-2; 9 positions match TRBD1. Germline assignment: CDR1 MNHEY and CDR2 SMNVEV (reference sequence). CDR3 size: 17 residues. Trimming removed 2 bases from V and 7 bases from J; junction bases left unmatched: 14. The CDR3 loop reads CASSLTEGTGNRFGYTF. The CDR3 bases are TGTGCCAGCAGTTTAACCGAAGGGACAGGGAATAGGTTTGGCTACACCTTC.

This clonotype was found many times. The chain employs TRBV5-6 and TRBJ1-4; 9 bases match TRBD1. Germline trimming cut 3 bases from V and 3 bases from J; bases unmatched to any gene: 15. This CDR3 comprises 19 residues. Germline V lookup: CDR1 SGHDT, CDR2 YYEEEE. The CDR3 DNA is TGTGCCAGCAGCTCACCCGACAGACAGGGGGTGCGGGCTAATGAAAAACTGTTTTTT. Its translation is CASSSPDRQGVRANEKLFF.

This clonotype was recorded at least ten times. V usage is TRBV3-1 and J usage is TRBJ1-4; no reliable D call. The germline V and J ends were trimmed by 2 bases and 8 bases, with 12 bases remaining between them. The CDR3 runs 14 residues. Germline CDR1 reads LGHDT; CDR2 reads YNNKEL (reference sequence). The CDR3 spells CASSQRRYGEKLFF. The DNA for the CDR3 is TGTGCCAGCAGCCAACGACGGTACGGGGAAAAACTGTTTTTT.

Ten or more counts support this clonotype. The rearrangement uses TRBV11-2 and TRBJ2-7; D remains ambiguous. The CDR3 length is 11 residues. From germline, CDR1 is SGHAT and CDR2 FQNNGV. With 4 bases removed from V and 3 bases from J, the gap between germline ends came to 4 bases. Here the CDR3 reads CASSYNYEQYF. CDR3 DNA: TGTGCCAGCAGCTACAACTACGAGCAGTACTTC.

This clonotype was counted many times. V gene TRBV20-1 combines with J gene TRBJ2-7; D is unresolved. V was trimmed by 5 bases and J by 5 bases, leaving 16 bases between them. This CDR3 spans 13 amino acids. CDR1 and CDR2 (germline): DFQATT, SNEGSKA (reference sequence). CDR3 coding DNA: TGCAGTGCTCCATTTGCGGAGTTCGACGAGCAGTACTTC. Translation gives CSAPFAEFDEQYF.

This clonotype came up many times. The chain recombines TRBV7-2 with TRBJ1-5; D is perhaps TRBD1 (5 bases). The CDR3 sequence is 13 residues long. Trimming took off 6 bases at V and 8 bases at J, with 14 bases between the two ends. The germline V gene has CDR1 SGHTA and CDR2 FQGNSA. The CDR3 bases are TGTGCCAGCAGTACGGGGGTCTACGAGCCCCAGCATTTT. As protein: CASSTGVYEPQHF.

This clonotype was observed at least ten times. V gene TRBV2 combines with J gene TRBJ2-5; D tentatively reads TRBD1 or TRBD2 (7 bases each). V was shortened by 7 bases and J by 4 bases, with 22 bases between the two germline ends. The germline gives CDR1 SNHLY, CDR2 FYNNEI. The CDR3 spans 16 residues. CDR3 sequence (DNA): TGTGCCAGCATCAGGGGGGGAGCGGTGCGGGGAGAGACCCAGTACTTC. Its translation is CASIRGGAVRGETQYF.

This clonotype was recorded a few times. This chain joins TRBV24-1 and TRBJ2-7; tentatively, D is TRBD1 or TRBD2 (5 bases each). Germline V lookup: CDR1 KGHDR, CDR2 SFDVKD. Between the trimmed V and J ends, which lost 3 bases and 2 bases, there was a span of 10 bases. The CDR3 is made up of 14 amino acids. Here the CDR3 DNA reads TGTGCCACCAGTGATGGGACGGATACCTACGAGCAGTACTTC. This translates into CATSDGTDTYEQYF.

At least ten counts were recorded for this clonotype. The chain employs TRBV3-1 and TRBJ2-5; D gene uncertain. The ends were cut back, 0 bases at V and 3 bases at J, with 5 bases in the middle. The CDR3 has 13 amino acids. Germline values: CDR1 LGHDT, CDR2 YNNKEL (reference sequence). CDR3 sequence (DNA): TGTGCCAGCAGCCAAGACTGGGAAGAGACCCAGTACTTC. As protein: CASSQDWEETQYF.

This clonotype was recorded a few times. This chain joins TRBV7-9 and TRBJ2-1; D call uncertain. The ends were cut back, 6 bases at V and 5 bases at J, with 17 bases in the middle. This CDR3 has 15 residues. CDR1 SEHNR and CDR2 FQNEAQ come from the germline V gene (reference sequence). CDR3 sequence reads: CASSQILNFDNEQFF. CDR3 DNA sequence: TGTGCCAGCAGTCAAATTCTTAACTTCGACAATGAGCAGTTCTTC.

This clonotype was detected many times. The chain links TRBV10-3 to TRBJ2-3; D is ambiguous. CDR1 and CDR2 (germline): ENHRY, SYGVKD. V lost 5 bases and J lost 2, with 11 bases in between. This CDR3 is 14 amino acids long. The DNA of the CDR3 is TGTGCCATCAGTTTCCAAGAGGACACAGATACGCAGTATTTT. Translation: CAISFQEDTDTQYF.

This clonotype was seen a handful of times. This sequence joins TRBV29-1 and TRBJ1-2; 7 bases map to TRBD1. Germline CDR1 SQVTM, CDR2 ANQGSEA. The CDR3 has 17 residues. V was clipped by 0 bases and J by 0 bases; unmatched bases: 10. This CDR3 is CSVEDLGGTAPNYGYTF. The CDR3, as DNA: TGCAGCGTTGAAGATCTAGGCGGGACAGCGCCTAACTATGGCTACACCTTC.

This clonotype occurred a few times. The rearrangement uses TRBV20-1 and TRBJ1-2; a weak D match, TRBD1 (6 bases). Germline V gives CDR1 DFQATT, CDR2 SNEGSKA (reference sequence). V was shortened by 5 bases and J by 7 bases, with 26 bases between the two germline ends. This CDR3 is built from 16 residues. CDR3 nucleotide sequence: TGCAGTGCTGACCCAATCTATGGACAGCCGTCGGCTGGCTACACCTTC. It translates to CSADPIYGQPSAGYTF.

This chain links TRBV20-1 with TRBJ2-2; 7 bases are a match to TRBD1. CDR3 length: 13 amino acids. Germline V CDR1 and CDR2: DFQATT, SNEGSKA (reference sequence). CDR3 amino acids: CSARQGHTGELFF. The CDR3 DNA sequence: TGCAGCGCCCGACAGGGCCATACCGGGGAGCTGTTTTTT.

This clonotype was detected ten times or more. The rearrangement uses TRBV5-5 and TRBJ1-1; tentative D call: TRBD1 (5 bases). This CDR3 region has 14 residues. Trimming removed 1 base at V and 0 bases at J, with 7 bases between. The V gene's germline CDR1 is SGHKS and CDR2 YYEKEE (reference sequence). CDR3 loop: CASSLRGMNTEAFF. CDR3 bases: TGTGCCAGCAGCTTGAGGGGAATGAACACTGAAGCTTTCTTT.

The chain carries TRBV15 and TRBJ1-2; TRBD1 aligns across 9 bases. The trim removed 8 bases at V and 4 bases at J, leaving 17 bases unmatched. Germline V gene sequence: CDR1 LNHNV, CDR2 YYDKDF (reference sequence). The CDR3 consists of 17 residues. The DNA for the CDR3 is TGTGCCACCGAGTCCTCAGACTACAGGGGGCGTCTCTATGGCTACACCTTC. Translated: CATESSDYRGRLYGYTF.

The V call is TRBV19, the J call TRBJ1-1; no reliable D call. The CDR3 extends over 11 amino acids. V lost 11 bases and J lost 5, with 12 bases in between. CDR1 is LNHDA and CDR2 is SQIVND in the germline V gene (reference sequence). The CDR3 DNA sequence: TGTGCCGGCCATTGGCGGACTGAAGCTTTCTTT. Translated: CAGHWRTEAFF.

This clonotype was detected ten times or more. This chain joins TRBV7-2 and TRBJ1-1; D gene ambiguous. Germline values: CDR1 SGHTA, CDR2 FQGNSA. Trimming cost V 5 bases and J 0 bases, with 10 bases left between them. This CDR3 contains 14 residues. The CDR3 sequence: CASSPAGMNTEAFF. DNA for the CDR3: TGTGCCAGCAGCCCGGCCGGGATGAACACTGAAGCTTTCTTT. Based on the CDR3 plus reference TRBV7-2 and TRBJ1-1, the full variable domain is GAGVSQSPSNKVTEKGKDVELRCDPISGHTALYWYRQSLGQGLEFLIYFQGNSAPDKSGLPSDRFSAERTGGSVSTLTIQRTQQEDSAVYLCASSPAGMNTEAFFGQGTRLTVV.

V and J are TRBV7-3 and TRBJ2-2; tentative D call: TRBD1 (5 bases). Germline CDR1 SGHTA, CDR2 FQGTGA. This CDR3 comprises 14 residues. Deletions cut 0 bases from V and 7 bases from J, with 9 bases between. CDR3 loop: CASSLTTVNGELFF. CDR3 DNA sequence: TGTGCCAGCAGCTTAACGACAGTTAACGGGGAGCTGTTTTTT.